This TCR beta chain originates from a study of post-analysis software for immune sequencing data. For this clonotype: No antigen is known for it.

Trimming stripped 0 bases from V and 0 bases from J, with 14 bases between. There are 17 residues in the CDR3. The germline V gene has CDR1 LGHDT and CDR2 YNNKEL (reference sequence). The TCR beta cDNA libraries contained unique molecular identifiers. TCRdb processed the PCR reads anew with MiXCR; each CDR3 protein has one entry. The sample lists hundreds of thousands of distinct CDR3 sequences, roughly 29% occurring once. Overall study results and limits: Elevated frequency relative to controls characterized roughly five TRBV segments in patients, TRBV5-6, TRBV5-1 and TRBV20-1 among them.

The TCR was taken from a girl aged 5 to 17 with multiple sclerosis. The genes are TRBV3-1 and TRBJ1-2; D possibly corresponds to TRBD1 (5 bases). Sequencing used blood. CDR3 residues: CASSQDRLRGPNYGYTF. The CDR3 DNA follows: TGTGCCAGCAGCCAAGATCGGTTAAGGGGTCCTAACTATGGCTACACCTTC.